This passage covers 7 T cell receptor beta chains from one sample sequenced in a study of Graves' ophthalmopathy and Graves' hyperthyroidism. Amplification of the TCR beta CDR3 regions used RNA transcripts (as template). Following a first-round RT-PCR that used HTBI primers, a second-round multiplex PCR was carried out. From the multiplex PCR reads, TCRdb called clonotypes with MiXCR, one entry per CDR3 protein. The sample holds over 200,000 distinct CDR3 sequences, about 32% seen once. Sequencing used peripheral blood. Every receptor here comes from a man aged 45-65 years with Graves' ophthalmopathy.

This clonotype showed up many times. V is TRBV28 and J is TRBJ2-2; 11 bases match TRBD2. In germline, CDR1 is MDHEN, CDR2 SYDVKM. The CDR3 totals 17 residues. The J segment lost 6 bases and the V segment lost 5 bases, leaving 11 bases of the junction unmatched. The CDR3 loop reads CASSHGLAGGDSGELFF. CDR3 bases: TGTGCCAGCAGTCACGGCCTAGCGGGAGGCGATTCCGGGGAGCTGTTTTTT.

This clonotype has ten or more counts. The chain's CDR3 is CASSPRPRAEQYF. Written as DNA, the CDR3 is TGTGCCAGTAGTCCCCGGCCCCGGGCCGAGCAGTACTTC. This sequence joins TRBV19 and TRBJ2-7; D is uncertain. Germline V lookup: CDR1 LNHDA, CDR2 SQIVND (reference sequence). This CDR3 has 13 amino acids. Trimming cost V 5 bases and J 6 bases, with 14 bases left between them.

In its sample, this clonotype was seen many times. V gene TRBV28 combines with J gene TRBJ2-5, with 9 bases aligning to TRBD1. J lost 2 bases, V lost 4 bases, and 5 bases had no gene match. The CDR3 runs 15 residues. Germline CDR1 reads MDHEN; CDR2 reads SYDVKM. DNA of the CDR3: TGTGCCAGCAGTTCTCCTGGACAGGGGCAAGAGACCCAGTACTTC. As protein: CASSSPGQGQETQYF.

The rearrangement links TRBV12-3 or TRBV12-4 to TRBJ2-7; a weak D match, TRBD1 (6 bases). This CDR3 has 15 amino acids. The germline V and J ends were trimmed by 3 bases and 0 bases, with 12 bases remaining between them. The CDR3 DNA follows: TGTGCCAGCAGTTTGGCAGGGGCCAGCTCCTACGAGCAGTACTTC. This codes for CASSLAGASSYEQYF.

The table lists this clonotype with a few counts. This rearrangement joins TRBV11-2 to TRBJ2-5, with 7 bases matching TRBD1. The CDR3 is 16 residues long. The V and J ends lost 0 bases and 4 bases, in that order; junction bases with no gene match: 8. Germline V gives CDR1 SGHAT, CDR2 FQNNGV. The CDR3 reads CASSLDRTGGRETQYF. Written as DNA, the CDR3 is TGTGCCAGCAGCTTAGATCGGACAGGCGGGCGAGAGACCCAGTACTTC.

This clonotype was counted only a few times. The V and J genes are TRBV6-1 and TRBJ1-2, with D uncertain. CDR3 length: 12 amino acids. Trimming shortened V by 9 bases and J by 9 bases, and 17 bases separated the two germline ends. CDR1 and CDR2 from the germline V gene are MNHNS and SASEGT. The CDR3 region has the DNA TGTGCCAGGAGGGAACCTCCTATGCGCTACACCTTC. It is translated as CARREPPMRYTF.

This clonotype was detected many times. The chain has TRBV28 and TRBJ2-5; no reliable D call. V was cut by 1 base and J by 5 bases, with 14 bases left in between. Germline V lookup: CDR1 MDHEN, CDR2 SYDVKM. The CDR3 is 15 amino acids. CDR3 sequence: CASSLFSGFRETQYF. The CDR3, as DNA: TGTGCCAGCAGTTTATTTTCAGGCTTTCGGGAGACCCAGTACTTC.